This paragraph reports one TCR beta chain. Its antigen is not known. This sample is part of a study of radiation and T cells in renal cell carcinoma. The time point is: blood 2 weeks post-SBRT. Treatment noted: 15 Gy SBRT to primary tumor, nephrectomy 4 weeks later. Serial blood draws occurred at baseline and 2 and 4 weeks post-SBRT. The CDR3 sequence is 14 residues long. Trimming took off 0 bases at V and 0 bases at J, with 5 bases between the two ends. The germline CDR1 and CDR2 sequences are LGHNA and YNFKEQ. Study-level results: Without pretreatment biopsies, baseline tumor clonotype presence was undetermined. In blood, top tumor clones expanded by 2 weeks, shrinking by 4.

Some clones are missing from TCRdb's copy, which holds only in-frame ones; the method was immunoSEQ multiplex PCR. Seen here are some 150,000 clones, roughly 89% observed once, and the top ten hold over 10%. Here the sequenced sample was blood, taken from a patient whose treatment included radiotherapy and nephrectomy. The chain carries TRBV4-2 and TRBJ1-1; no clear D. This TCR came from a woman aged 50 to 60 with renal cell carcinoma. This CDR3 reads CASSQESVNTEAFF. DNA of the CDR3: TGTGCCAGCAGCCAAGAGTCAGTGAACACTGAAGCTTTCTTT.